This T cell receptor beta chain came from a study of response to subunit inactivated influenza vaccine (dated by TCRdb to 2017 to 2018). Study-wide context: The study used deep quantitative T cell receptor repertoire profiling to track responses to a trivalent subunit inactivated influenza vaccine.

This clonotype was seen a few times. Its antigen is still unknown. No much larger clone exists at a distance of one base, and base qualities are not known. Library preparation was by RT-PCR. This sample was sequenced with an Illumina HiSeq 2500. TCRdb applied fastp at Q25 and MiXCR to the public reads, then kept only in-frame beta chains. CDR3 protein sequences are deduplicated, and each keeps its most common genes and DNA. A total of some 570,000 distinct CDR3 sequences appear in this sample, approximately 10% of them only once. The top ten clones comprise approximately 10% of the sample. The research as a whole found: It was suggested by the authors that each seasonal influenza vaccination may recruit only a limited number of new T cells.

The CDR3 goes from the cysteine to the phenylalanine over 13 residues. Only CDR3 DNA remains: 39 bases, in frame from the first base. V is reduced by 3 bases and J by 6 bases, leaving a spacing of 11 bases between them. The germline V gene specifies SGHVS as CDR1 and FQNEAQ as CDR2. Another study also made use of these data, one on T cells expressing NK-cell markers. As that second study puts it: The TCR beta cDNA libraries were made using 5'RACE template switching, a step that added both a universal primer site and unique molecular identifiers. Three sorted T-cell subsets (CD3+CD56+NKG2C+, CD3+CD56+NKG2C- and CD3+CD56-NKG2C+) from roughly 8 donors had their TCR beta-chain repertoires profiled. Among the eight sequenced donors, only one was HCMV-seronegative, while the other seven were HCMV-seropositive. In several experiments an anti-gammadeltaTCR antibody was added to restrict sorting to alphabetaTCR-expressing T cells. In more than five donors, the dominant CD3+CD56+NKG2C+ clonotypes were found to rank among the top 10 CD8+ clonotypes and to make up 1.0-7.0% of CD8+ T cells. Those dominant clonotypes were again the most abundant among CD3+CD56-NKG2C+ cells in a few donors, at about 25-60.1%. It remained unclear whether the expanded NKG2C-expressing T cell clones were specific for HCMV antigens. The study sequenced eight donors, all healthy volunteers chosen at random: three men and five women. To determine HCMV serostatus, a commercial ELISA kit was used to detect HCMV-specific IgG in serum. Ficoll density gradient centrifugation was used to isolate peripheral blood mononuclear cells from blood. For over five donors, bulk peripheral blood T-cell repertoires were additionally sequenced from unsorted PBMC. Synthesis of cDNA was primed from the TCR beta constant segment and was followed by two consecutive PCR amplification steps. The libraries were sequenced on Illumina HiSeq 2000/2500, MiSeq or NextSeq, producing 2 x 150 bp reads. Reads were demultiplexed and grouped by UMI with MIGEC, and clonotypes were assembled and quantified with MiTCR. To exclude erroneous sequences, only TCR cDNA sequences supported by at least two reads were retained. The tcR package was used for downstream repertoire analysis, and clonotypes were matched across fractions by CDR3 nucleotide sequence plus V segment. VDJmatch was used to annotate antigen specificity against VDJdb, with one amino acid substitution in CDR3 allowed.

This TCR was sampled from a man in his fifties who received an inactivated influenza vaccine. Donor details come from another sample of the same person, matched by shared clones. The sequence links TRBV7-8 to TRBJ2-5; TRBD1 is a possible D gene, resting on 6 matching bases. Specimen: PBMCs from blood, collected on the day of vaccination. Read as DNA, the sequence is TGTGCCAGCAGCTTTAGAGGGGGACAGACCCAGTACTTC. Its protein reads: CASSFRGGQTQYF. This CDR3, with the reference TRBV7-8 and TRBJ2-5 proteins standing in past its ends, gives the full variable domain GAGVSQSPRYKVAKRGQDVALRCDPISGHVSLFWYQQALGQGPEFLTYFQNEAQLDKSGLPSDRFFAERPEGSVSTLKIQRTQQEDSAVYLCASSFRGGQTQYFGPGTRLLVL.